Listed below are T cell receptor beta chains from one sample, sequenced in a study of T cells in Graves' hyperthyroidism and ophthalmopathy. A single record per CDR3 protein comes from TCRdb applying MiXCR to the multiplex PCR reads. The profile shows about 300,000 distinct CDR3 sequences, over 15% of them singletons. The sequencing input was blood. The receptors shown here come from a man aged 25 to 40 with Graves' hyperthyroidism. Each CDR3 is given with its conserved first and last residue. Each record gives: V gene, J gene, clone size, D gene, CDR3 DNA, CDR3 protein. A D gene is named only where the DNA matches it firmly. Expanded clones are given a class, and other clones once, few, many or no size at all.

V gene: TRBV6-1
J gene: TRBJ2-7
clone size: many
D gene: TRBD2
CDR3 DNA: TGTGCCAGCGGGGGAGGGGCCCCGGCCGAGCAGTACTTC
CDR3 protein: CASGGGAPAEQYF

V gene: TRBV6-1
J gene: TRBJ2-7
clone size: many
D gene: .
CDR3 DNA: TGTGCCAGCAGTTTCCTAGGCTACGAGCAGTACTTC
CDR3 protein: CASSFLGYEQYF

V gene: TRBV30
J gene: TRBJ2-5
clone size: .
D gene: .
CDR3 DNA: TGTACCGGCGGCAGGGTATCGGGAGAGACCCAGTACTTC
CDR3 protein: CTGGRVSGETQYF

V gene: TRBV5-1
J gene: TRBJ1-1
clone size: few
D gene: .
CDR3 DNA: TGCGCCAGCAGCTTGATGGGGAACACTGAAGCTTTCTTT
CDR3 protein: CASSLMGNTEAFF

V gene: TRBV7-9
J gene: TRBJ1-5
clone size: few
D gene: TRBD1
CDR3 DNA: TGTGCCAGCAGCTTATCGGGACAGCCGAATCAGCCCCAGCATTTT
CDR3 protein: CASSLSGQPNQPQHF

V gene: TRBV27
J gene: TRBJ2-4
clone size: .
D gene: TRBD1
CDR3 DNA: TGTGCCAGCAGTTCCAACAGGGGACAAAACATTCAGTACTTC
CDR3 protein: CASSSNRGQNIQYF

V gene: TRBV7-8
J gene: TRBJ2-1
clone size: many
D gene: TRBD2
CDR3 DNA: TGTGCCAGCAGCTTCGGGACTAGCGGGGGACCCTACAATGAGCAGTTCTTC
CDR3 protein: CASSFGTSGGPYNEQFF

V gene: TRBV13
J gene: TRBJ2-7
clone size: .
D gene: .
CDR3 DNA: TGTGCCAGCAGCTTAGACAGGGCTACCTACGAGCAGTACTTC
CDR3 protein: CASSLDRATYEQYF

V gene: TRBV10-2
J gene: TRBJ1-4
clone size: .
D gene: .
CDR3 DNA: TGCGCCAGCATGGATGGCGGGGGAAATGAAAAACTGTTTTTT
CDR3 protein: CASMDGGGNEKLFF

V gene: TRBV6-1
J gene: TRBJ1-2
clone size: few
D gene: .
CDR3 DNA: TGTGCCAGCAGTACCCGGGACAACTATGGCTACACCTTC
CDR3 protein: CASSTRDNYGYTF

V gene: TRBV6-1
J gene: TRBJ1-1
clone size: many
D gene: .
CDR3 DNA: TGTGCCAGCAGTGTAAGGTCTGAGGCTGAAGCTTTCTTT
CDR3 protein: CASSVRSEAEAFF

V gene: TRBV2
J gene: TRBJ2-1
clone size: many
D gene: .
CDR3 DNA: TGTGCCAGCAGCGTCGACAGGTTAATATACAATGAGCAGTTCTTC
CDR3 protein: CASSVDRLIYNEQFF

V gene: TRBV10-3
J gene: TRBJ1-4
clone size: few
D gene: .
CDR3 DNA: TGTGCCATCAGTGAAGACAATGAAAAACTGTTTTTT
CDR3 protein: CAISEDNEKLFF

V gene: TRBV6-1
J gene: TRBJ2-7
clone size: many
D gene: TRBD1
CDR3 DNA: TGTGCCAGCAGTGAAGAACAGGGGGCCGAGCAGTACTTC
CDR3 protein: CASSEEQGAEQYF

V gene: TRBV7-8
J gene: TRBJ1-2
clone size: few
D gene: .
CDR3 DNA: TGTGCCAGCAGCTTAAGGTTTGACAGTTCCTATGGCTACACCTTC
CDR3 protein: CASSLRFDSSYGYTF

V gene: TRBV18
J gene: TRBJ1-1
clone size: many
D gene: .
CDR3 DNA: TGTGCCAGCTCGGGGGGAAGCGATCTTGAAGCTTTCTTT
CDR3 protein: CASSGGSDLEAFF

V gene: TRBV6-1
J gene: TRBJ2-3
clone size: many
D gene: .
CDR3 DNA: TGTGCCAGCAGCAGACAGCAGGGCACAGATACGCAGTATTTT
CDR3 protein: CASSRQQGTDTQYF

V gene: TRBV29-1
J gene: TRBJ2-6
clone size: few
D gene: .
CDR3 DNA: TGCAGCGTTGAAGGAAGGCCCCCCGGAGAGAGCTCTGGGGCCAACGTCCTGACTTTC
CDR3 protein: CSVEGRPPGESSGANVLTF

V gene: TRBV7-8
J gene: TRBJ2-5
clone size: many
D gene: .
CDR3 DNA: TGTGCCAGCAACCAACAAGAGACCCAGTACTTC
CDR3 protein: CASNQQETQYF

V gene: TRBV4-1
J gene: TRBJ2-7
clone size: few
D gene: TRBD2
CDR3 DNA: TGCGCCAGCAACGTTAGCGGGAACTCCTACGAGCAGTACTTC
CDR3 protein: CASNVSGNSYEQYF

V gene: TRBV19
J gene: TRBJ2-7
clone size: few
D gene: TRBD2
CDR3 DNA: TGTGCCAGTAGTATGACTAGCCGAGGTGAGCAGTACTTC
CDR3 protein: CASSMTSRGEQYF

V gene: TRBV28
J gene: TRBJ2-3
clone size: many
D gene: .
CDR3 DNA: TGTGCCAGCAGTTTGGCCCTTGCGGACCTTAGCACAGATACGCAGTATTTT
CDR3 protein: CASSLALADLSTDTQYF

V gene: TRBV12-3/TRBV12-4
J gene: TRBJ2-2
clone size: many
D gene: TRBD2
CDR3 DNA: TGTGCCAGCACTCAGCGGGAGGGCCTCGCCGGGGAGCTGTTTTTT
CDR3 protein: CASTQREGLAGELFF